Shown below are 16 T cell receptor beta chains from a single sample sequenced in a study of T-cell memory formation after mild COVID-19. TCRdb ran MiXCR on the 5' RACE reads and lists one entry per CDR3 protein. The sample holds 270,000 or so distinct CDR3 sequences, roughly 18% seen once. What was sequenced was PBMCs or a T cell subset sorted from them (not recorded which). These receptors were collected from a man between 18 and 35 years old who had mild COVID-19 (a few samples of this study predate the infection). Cell type and time point are not known.

In this sample, this clonotype turned up a few times. This chain links TRBV4-3 with TRBJ2-2, with 10 bases aligning to TRBD2. The junction had 7 bases not matched to a gene; V was cut back by 0 bases and J by 3 bases. CDR1 is LGHNA, CDR2 YSLEER, per germline. The CDR3 has 18 amino acids. CDR3: CASSQDRVSGGYTGELFF. Written as DNA, the CDR3 is TGCGCCAGCAGCCAAGATCGGGTTAGCGGGGGGTACACCGGGGAGCTGTTTTTT.

The chain is built from TRBV7-2 and TRBJ2-5, with 8 bases matching TRBD2. The CDR3 is made up of 15 amino acids. Germline V lookup: CDR1 SGHTA, CDR2 FQGNSA. The V gene end was trimmed by 2 bases and the J gene end by 5 bases; junction bases not matched to a gene: 7. Here the CDR3 DNA reads TGTGCCAGCAGCTTAAATCGGGGGGGAAGGGAGACCCAGTACTTC. It is translated as CASSLNRGGRETQYF.

The V and J genes are TRBV5-1 and TRBJ1-1; 10 bases map to TRBD1. Germline V gene data show CDR1 as SGHRS and CDR2 as YFSETQ. The CDR3 contains 15 residues. J lost 1 base, V lost 3 bases, and 3 bases had no gene match. The CDR3 coding sequence is TGCGCCAGCAGCTCCGGGACAGGGGCGAACACTGAAGCTTTCTTT. Its protein is CASSSGTGANTEAFF.

This CDR3 is CASSSPGQGYEQYF. In nucleotides, the CDR3 is TGTGCCAGCAGCTCTCCGGGACAGGGGTACGAGCAGTACTTC. The J gene is TRBJ2-7, the V gene TRBV13; 10 bases fit TRBD1. This CDR3 is 14 amino acids long. Germline V gene sequence: CDR1 PRHDT, CDR2 FYEKMQ (reference sequence). V dropped 4 bases and J dropped 4; count of bases not matched to a gene: 4.

This clonotype has a handful of counts. V gene TRBV20-1 combines with J gene TRBJ2-5, with D uncertain. Germline V CDR1 and CDR2: DFQATT, SNEGSKA (reference sequence). Trimming pared 8 bases from V and 1 base from J, leaving 8 bases between. The CDR3 consists of 11 residues. The CDR3 is CSLNPQETQYF. As DNA, the CDR3 is TGCAGTCTCAACCCCCAAGAGACCCAGTACTTC.

A few counts support this clonotype. The chain employs TRBV10-3 and TRBJ2-3, with 7 bases lining up with TRBD1. The ends lost 9 bases at V and 4 bases at J; junction bases unmatched: 16. The CDR3 is 16 residues long. Germline CDR1 ENHRY, CDR2 SYGVKD. The CDR3 coding sequence is TGTGCCATTAACCTAGGGGACAGACCTGGCGCAGATACGCAGTATTTT. Amino acids: CAINLGDRPGADTQYF.

This chain uses TRBV6-5 with TRBJ1-6, with no clear D. The V end was cut by 6 bases, the J end by 9 bases, with 15 bases between. The CDR3 is 14 amino acids. Germline V gene data show CDR1 as MNHEY and CDR2 as SVGAGI. CDR3 nucleotide sequence: TGTGCCAGCAGCCGTGGGCCCTCGGGTTCACCCCTCCACTTT. It is translated as CASSRGPSGSPLHF.

This clonotype was recorded many times. This chain joins TRBV18 and TRBJ2-3; no reliable D call. This CDR3 spans 13 amino acids. Trimming removed 0 bases at V and 0 bases at J, with 1 base between. Germline CDR1 KGHSH, CDR2 LQKENI. This chain's CDR3 is CASSPPSTDTQYF. The CDR3 coding sequence is TGTGCCAGCTCACCACCGAGCACAGATACGCAGTATTTT.

This clonotype was counted only a few times. The chain joins TRBV9 to TRBJ2-7; the D gene could be TRBD1 or TRBD2 (6 bases each). V shed 0 bases and J shed 7 bases, with 11 bases lying between them. The CDR3 is made up of 13 amino acids. Germline V CDR1 and CDR2: SGDLS, YYNGEE. CDR3: CASSVVGGAEQYF. The CDR3 DNA is TGTGCCAGCAGCGTAGTGGGGGGCGCGGAGCAGTACTTC.

This clonotype was detected a few times. The chain combines TRBV20-1 with TRBJ1-1; 7 nucleotides align to TRBD1. Germline CDR1 reads DFQATT; CDR2 reads SNEGSKA (reference sequence). The CDR3 spans 14 residues. J lost 1 base, V lost 4 bases, and 6 bases had no gene match. Written as DNA, the CDR3 is TGCAGTGCTACTAGACAGGGAGCGAACACTGAAGCTTTCTTT. Amino acid sequence: CSATRQGANTEAFF.

This chain uses TRBV6-1 with TRBJ2-3; D could derive from TRBD1 or TRBD2 (6 bases each). This CDR3 spans 12 amino acids. Germline loops: CDR1 MNHNS, CDR2 SASEGT. The V gene lost 7 bases and the J gene lost 12 bases, with 17 bases spanning the gap. For the CDR3, the DNA is TGTGCCAGCACCAACCCCCCGGGGGCCCAGTATTTT. Protein: CASTNPPGAQYF.

This clonotype has a handful of counts. The rearrangement links TRBV7-9 to TRBJ1-2; unclear D gene. Between the trimmed V and J ends, which lost 5 bases and 6 bases, there was a span of 10 bases. The CDR3 is 12 residues long. The germline gives CDR1 SEHNR, CDR2 FQNEAQ (reference sequence). The CDR3 nucleotides read TGTGCCAGCAGCCCCCGGGGAGATGGCTACACCTTC. Its protein is CASSPRGDGYTF.

The table lists this clonotype with a few counts. The chain couples TRBV7-3 to TRBJ2-3, with D possibly being TRBD2 (6 bases). Trimming took 2 bases from V and 6 from J, leaving 15 bases between them. The CDR3 consists of 15 residues. CDR1 and CDR2 (germline): SGHTA, FQGTGA. CDR3 DNA sequence: TGTGCCAGCAGCTTATACGGGACTGTCCAGGATACGCAGTATTTT. Translated: CASSLYGTVQDTQYF.

This clonotype appeared a few times. The gene calls are TRBV6-5 and TRBJ2-5; weak D call: TRBD1 (5 bases). In germline, CDR1 is MNHEY, CDR2 SVGAGI. The CDR3 spans 14 residues. Trimming pared 6 bases from V and 7 bases from J, leaving 18 bases between. This chain's CDR3 is CASRGGATPRTQYF. The CDR3 region has the DNA TGTGCCAGCAGGGGTGGGGCTACTCCCCGGACCCAGTACTTC.

V is TRBV19 and J is TRBJ2-2; D gene unclear. This CDR3 contains 15 residues. Germline-derived CDR1 and CDR2 are LNHDA and SQIVND (reference sequence). V was trimmed by 6 bases and J by 0 bases, leaving 11 bases between them. The CDR3 sequence is CASRARAPNTGELFF. CDR3 sequence (DNA): TGTGCCAGTAGGGCACGAGCCCCGAACACCGGGGAGCTGTTTTTT.

This clonotype was seen a few times. The chain recombines TRBV5-1 with TRBJ2-5, with D hard to call. The CDR3 covers 11 residues. V was shortened by 5 bases and J by 5 bases, with 7 bases between the two germline ends. Germline-derived CDR1 and CDR2 are SGHRS and YFSETQ. CDR3 in amino acids: CASRGQETQYF. The CDR3 region has the DNA TGCGCCAGCAGAGGTCAGGAGACCCAGTACTTC.